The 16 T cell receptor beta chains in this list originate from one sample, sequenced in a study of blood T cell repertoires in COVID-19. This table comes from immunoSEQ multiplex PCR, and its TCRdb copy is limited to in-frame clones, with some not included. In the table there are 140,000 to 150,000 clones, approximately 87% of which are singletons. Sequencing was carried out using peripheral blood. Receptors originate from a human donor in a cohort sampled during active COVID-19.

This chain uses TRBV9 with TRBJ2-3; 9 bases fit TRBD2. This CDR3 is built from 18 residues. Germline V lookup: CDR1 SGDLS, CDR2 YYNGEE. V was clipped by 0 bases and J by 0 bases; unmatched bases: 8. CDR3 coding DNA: TGTGCCAGCAGCGTAGGAGCGGGGGGACGAACTAGCACAGATACGCAGTATTTT. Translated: CASSVGAGGRTSTDTQYF.

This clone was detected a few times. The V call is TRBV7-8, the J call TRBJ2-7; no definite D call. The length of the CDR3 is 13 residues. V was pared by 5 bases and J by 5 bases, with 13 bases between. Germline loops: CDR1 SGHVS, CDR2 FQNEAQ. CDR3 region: CASSPGYMDEQYF. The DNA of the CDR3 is TGTGCCAGCAGCCCCGGGTATATGGACGAGCAGTACTTC.

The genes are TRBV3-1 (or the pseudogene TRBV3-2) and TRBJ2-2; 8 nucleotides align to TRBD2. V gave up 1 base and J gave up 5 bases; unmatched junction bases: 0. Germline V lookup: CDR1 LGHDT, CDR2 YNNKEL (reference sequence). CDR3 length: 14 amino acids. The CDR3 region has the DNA TGTGCCAGCAGCCAAGGACTAGCGACCGGGGAGCTGTTTTTT. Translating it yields CASSQGLATGELFF.

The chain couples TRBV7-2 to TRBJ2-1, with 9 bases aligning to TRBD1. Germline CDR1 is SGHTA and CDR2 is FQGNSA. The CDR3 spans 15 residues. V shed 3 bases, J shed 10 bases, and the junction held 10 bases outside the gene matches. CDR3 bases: TGTGCCAGCAGCTTGGGGGGACAGGGCGCTAGGGAGCAGTTCTTC. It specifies CASSLGGQGAREQFF.

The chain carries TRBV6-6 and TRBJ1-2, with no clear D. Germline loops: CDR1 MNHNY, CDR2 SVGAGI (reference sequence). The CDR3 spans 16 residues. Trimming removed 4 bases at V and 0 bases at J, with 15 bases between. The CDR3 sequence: CASSSPWAATNYGYTF. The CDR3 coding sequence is TGTGCCAGCAGTTCCCCTTGGGCTGCTACTAACTATGGCTACACCTTC.

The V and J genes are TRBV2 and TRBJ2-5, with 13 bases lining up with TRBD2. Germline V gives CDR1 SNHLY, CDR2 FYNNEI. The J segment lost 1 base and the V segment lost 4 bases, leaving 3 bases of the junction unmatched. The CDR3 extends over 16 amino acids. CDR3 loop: CASSVTSGGFQETQYF. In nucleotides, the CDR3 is TGTGCCAGCAGTGTGACTAGCGGGGGGTTCCAAGAGACCCAGTACTTC.

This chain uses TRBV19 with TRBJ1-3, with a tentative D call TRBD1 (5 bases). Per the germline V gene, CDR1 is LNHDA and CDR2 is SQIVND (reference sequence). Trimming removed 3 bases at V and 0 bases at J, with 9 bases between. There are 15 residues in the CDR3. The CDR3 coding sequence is TGTGCCAGTAGTATGGGGCGATACTCTGGAAACACCATATATTTT. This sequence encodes CASSMGRYSGNTIYF.

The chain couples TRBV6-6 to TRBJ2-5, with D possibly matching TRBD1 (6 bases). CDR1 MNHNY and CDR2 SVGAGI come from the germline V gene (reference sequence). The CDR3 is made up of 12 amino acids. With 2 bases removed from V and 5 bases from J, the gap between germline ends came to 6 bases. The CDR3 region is CASSYQGETQYF. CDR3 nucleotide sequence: TGTGCCAGCAGTTACCAGGGGGAGACCCAGTACTTC.

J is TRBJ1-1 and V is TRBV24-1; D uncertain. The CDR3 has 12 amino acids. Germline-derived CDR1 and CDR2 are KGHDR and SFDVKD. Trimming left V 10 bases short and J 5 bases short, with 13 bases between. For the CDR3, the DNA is TGTGCCACACGAGGGATGGGGACTGAAGCTTTCTTT. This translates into CATRGMGTEAFF.

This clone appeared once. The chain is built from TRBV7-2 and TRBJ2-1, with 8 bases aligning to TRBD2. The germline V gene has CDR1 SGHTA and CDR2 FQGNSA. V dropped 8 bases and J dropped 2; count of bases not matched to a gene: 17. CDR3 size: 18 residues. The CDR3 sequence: CASRGGAGVESAYNEQFF. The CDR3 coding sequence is TGTGCCAGCCGGGGGGGAGCGGGAGTGGAATCTGCCTACAATGAGCAGTTCTTC.

CDR3 in DNA: TGTGCCAGCAGTTTAACCGGGACTAGCGGGCTCCCAAGCAATGAGCAGTTCTTC. It encodes CASSLTGTSGLPSNEQFF. J is TRBJ2-1 and V is TRBV27; 12 bases match TRBD2. Germline V gene lookup returns CDR1 MNHEY and CDR2 SMNVEV (reference sequence). The CDR3 has 18 residues. V lost 2 bases and J lost 6; bases outside the gene matches: 11.

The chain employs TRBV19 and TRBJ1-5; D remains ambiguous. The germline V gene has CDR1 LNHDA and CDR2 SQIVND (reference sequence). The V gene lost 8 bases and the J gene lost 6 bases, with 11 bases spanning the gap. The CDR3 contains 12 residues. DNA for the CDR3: TGTGCCAGTGGGCTCTCAGGTCAGCCCCAGCATTTT. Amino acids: CASGLSGQPQHF.

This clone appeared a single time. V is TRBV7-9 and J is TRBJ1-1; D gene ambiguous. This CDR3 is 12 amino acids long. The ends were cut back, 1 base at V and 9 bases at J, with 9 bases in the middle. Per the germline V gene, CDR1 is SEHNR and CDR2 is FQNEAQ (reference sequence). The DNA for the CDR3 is TGTGCCAGCAGCTTAGAGGCACAGAAAGCTTTCTTT. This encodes CASSLEAQKAFF. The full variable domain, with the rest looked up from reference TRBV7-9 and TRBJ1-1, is DTGVSQNPRHKITKRGQNVTFRCDPISEHNRLYWYRQTLGQGPEFLTYFQNEAQLEKSRLLSDRFSAERPKGSFSTLEIQRTEQGDSAMYLCASSLEAQKAFFGQGTRLTVV.

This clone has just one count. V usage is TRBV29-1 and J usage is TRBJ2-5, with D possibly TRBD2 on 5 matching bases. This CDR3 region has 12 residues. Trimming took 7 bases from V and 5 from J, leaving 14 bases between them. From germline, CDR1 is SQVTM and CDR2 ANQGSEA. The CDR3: CSGAKGGETQYF. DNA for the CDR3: TGCAGCGGCGCTAAGGGCGGGGAGACCCAGTACTTC.

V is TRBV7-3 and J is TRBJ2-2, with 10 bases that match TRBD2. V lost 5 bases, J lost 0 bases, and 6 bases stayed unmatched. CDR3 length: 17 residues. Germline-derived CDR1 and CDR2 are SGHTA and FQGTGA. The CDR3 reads CASSPRGLASNTGELFF. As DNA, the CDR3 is TGTGCCAGCAGCCCCCGGGGACTAGCGTCGAACACCGGGGAGCTGTTTTTT.

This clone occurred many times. The DNA for the CDR3 is TGTGCCAGCAGCCAAAACGGACTAGCGGGTTACAATGAGCAGTTCTTC. Protein: CASSQNGLAGYNEQFF. The chain uses TRBV14 and TRBJ2-1, with TRBD2 matching 11 bases. The germline V gene encodes CDR1 SGHDN and CDR2 FVKESK. The CDR3 totals 16 residues. Unmatched junction bases numbered 4, after V lost 2 bases and J lost 4 bases.